The 32 T cell receptor beta chains given below trace back to one sample, sequenced in a study of identical twins. TCRdb recomputed calls from the 5' RACE reads with MiXCR, one row per CDR3 protein. Of about 260,000 distinct CDR3 sequences in the sample, 5.5% to 8% were seen once. In addition, the sample was reused for a study of yellow fever vaccine responses in identical twins.

The specimen was memory (CD45RO+) T cells sorted from blood. The source is a woman in her late teens or twenties in good health.

This clonotype has just a few counts. The J gene is TRBJ1-1, the V gene TRBV2; D is undetermined. Trimming stripped 6 bases from V and 8 bases from J, with 28 bases between. The CDR3 loop spans 17 amino acids. The V gene's germline CDR1 is SNHLY and CDR2 FYNNEI. This CDR3 reads CASRGSVSANRVGEAFF. The CDR3 nucleotides read TGTGCCAGCAGGGGAAGTGTGAGCGCTAATAGGGTCGGGGAAGCTTTCTTT.

This clonotype has a handful of counts. The genes are TRBV2 and TRBJ2-5; TRBD2 matches 9 bases. V was clipped by 6 bases and J by 1 base; unmatched bases: 6. The germline gives CDR1 SNHLY, CDR2 FYNNEI. The CDR3 is 15 residues long. As DNA, the CDR3 is TGTGCCAGCAGATTAGCGGGAGTAATCCAAGAGACCCAGTACTTC. This encodes CASRLAGVIQETQYF.

The chain is built from TRBV27 and TRBJ1-1; D may be TRBD1 (6 bases). In germline, CDR1 is MNHEY, CDR2 SMNVEV (reference sequence). The CDR3 length is 14 residues. V was trimmed by 2 bases and J by 6 bases, leaving 13 bases between them. CDR3 nucleotide sequence: TGTGCCAGCAGTTTAGGCAGGGGAGTCTCTGAAGCTTTCTTT. Translation gives CASSLGRGVSEAFF.

In nucleotides, the CDR3 is TGCAGTGCTCACACAGGGACTCCGGCCGGGGAGCTGTTTTTT. This codes for CSAHTGTPAGELFF. The J gene is TRBJ2-2, the V gene TRBV20-1; TRBD1 or TRBD2 may be the D gene (6 bases each). Germline loops: CDR1 DFQATT, CDR2 SNEGSKA (reference sequence). There are 14 residues in the CDR3. V lost 5 bases, J lost 6 bases, and 16 bases lay in between.

This clonotype turned up a few times. The chain uses TRBV6-1 and TRBJ2-7, with a tentative D call TRBD2 (5 bases). The germline gives CDR1 MNHNS, CDR2 SASEGT. V shed 8 bases and J shed 0 bases, with 14 bases lying between them. The CDR3 length is 14 residues. The CDR3 DNA sequence: TGTGCCAGCTCCCTCTTGGGGAGCTCCTACGAGCAGTACGTC. It codes for CASSLLGSSYEQYV.

In this sample, this clonotype turned up many times. The rearrangement joins TRBV7-9 to TRBJ2-1; D is unclear. CDR3 size: 15 residues. Trimming removed 1 base from V and 3 bases from J, with 10 bases in between. Germline V gives CDR1 SEHNR, CDR2 FQNEAQ (reference sequence). As DNA, the CDR3 is TGTGCCAGCAGCTTAGGGCAGATTATCTACAATGAGCAGTTCTTC. Protein product: CASSLGQIIYNEQFF.

This clonotype was found a few times. This sequence joins TRBV5-1 and TRBJ1-2; D is uncertain. V was shortened by 4 bases and J by 3 bases, with 22 bases between the two germline ends. This CDR3 contains 17 residues. Looked up from germline, CDR1 is SGHRS and CDR2 is YFSETQ. The DNA of the CDR3 is TGCGCCAGCAGCCGACTAGCTAACAGTAGGTCTGACTATGGCTACACCTTC. It translates to CASSRLANSRSDYGYTF.

This clonotype has only one observation. This chain joins TRBV21-1 and TRBJ1-6. TRBV21-1 is shown as a pseudogene. The CDR3 sequence is 13 residues long. The CDR3 nucleotides are TGTGCCACCGAATTGGAGGGAAAGTCACCCCTCCACTTT. Amino acids: CATELEGKSPLHF.

The V gene is TRBV20-1, the J gene TRBJ2-3, with TRBD2 matching over 11 bases. The CDR3 is made up of 18 amino acids. Germline lookup yields CDR1 DFQATT and CDR2 SNEGSKA (reference sequence). Losses at the gene ends were 3 bases for V and 0 bases for J; bases not matched to a gene: 11. The CDR3 DNA reads TGCAGTGCTAGTGCGCTAGCGGGGGGCGGGTCTAGCACAGATACGCAGTATTTT. Protein product: CSASALAGGGSSTDTQYF.

The chain couples TRBV2 to TRBJ1-5; D unresolved. Deletions cut 3 bases from V and 4 bases from J, with 13 bases between. This CDR3 spans 15 amino acids. CDR1 and CDR2 (germline): SNHLY, FYNNEI. The CDR3 DNA follows: TGTGCCAGCAGTGAGGAAGGGTCCCTAAATCAGCCCCAGCATTTT. Protein: CASSEEGSLNQPQHF.

Many counts were recorded for this clonotype. The rearrangement uses TRBV18 and TRBJ2-1; a possible D gene is TRBD2 (5 bases). Germline assignment: CDR1 KGHSH and CDR2 LQKENI. The V and J ends lost 8 bases and 12 bases respectively, with 17 bases between them. CDR3 length: 12 residues. The CDR3 protein is CASTAAARLQFF. CDR3 nucleotides: TGTGCCAGCACTGCAGCGGCCAGGCTGCAGTTCTTC.

Many counts were recorded for this clonotype. The genes are TRBV20-1 and TRBJ1-5; 10 nucleotides line up with TRBD1. V was pared by 2 bases and J by 4 bases, with 5 bases of the junction left unmatched. The CDR3 is made up of 15 amino acids. The germline CDR1 and CDR2 sequences are DFQATT and SNEGSKA (reference sequence). DNA for the CDR3: TGCAGTGCTAGATCGTCGGGACAGGGGAATCAGCCCCAGCATTTT. Translated: CSARSSGQGNQPQHF.

This clonotype was seen ten or more times. The chain uses TRBV9 and TRBJ2-1, with D possibly called TRBD1 or TRBD2 (6 bases each). Per the germline V gene, CDR1 is SGDLS and CDR2 is YYNGEE. V was pared by 0 bases and J by 14 bases, with 12 bases between. The CDR3 loop spans 12 amino acids. In DNA form, the CDR3 reads TGTGCCAGCAGCGTAGAGGGGGGCCGAGAGTTCTTC. It codes for CASSVEGGREFF. Looking up the rest from reference TRBV9 and TRBJ2-1 gives the full variable domain: DSGVTQTPKHLITATGQRVTLRCSPRSGDLSVYWYQQSLDQGLQFLIQYYNGEERAKGNILERFSAQQFPDLHSELNLSSLELGDSALYFCASSVEGGREFFGPGTRLTVL.

This clonotype has a count of ten or more. The chain carries TRBV6-5 and TRBJ1-5; weak D call: TRBD1 (5 bases). The V gene's germline CDR1 is MNHEY and CDR2 SVGAGI. CDR3 size: 14 residues. Trimming left V 2 bases short and J 5 bases short, with 10 bases between. The CDR3 coding sequence is TGTGCCAGCAGTTACGGGGCCCCCCATCAGCCCCAGCATTTT. The encoded protein is CASSYGAPHQPQHF.

This clonotype was seen ten or more times. The chain is built from TRBV25-1 and TRBJ2-3; D gene uncertain. The CDR3 is made up of 14 amino acids. Germline CDR1 is MGHDK and CDR2 is SYGVNS. V was cut by 5 bases and J by 1 base, with 10 bases left in between. Here the CDR3 DNA reads TGTGCCAGCAGTAGGCCAGGAGGCACAGATACGCAGTATTTT. Translating gives CASSRPGGTDTQYF.

This chain uses TRBV4-1 with TRBJ2-1; 12 bases are a match to TRBD2. J gave up 14 bases and V 0 bases, and 11 bases lay outside the gene matches. The CDR3 is made up of 16 amino acids. CDR1 and CDR2 (germline): MGHRA, YSYEKL. CDR3 nucleotides: TGCGCCAGCAGCCAAGATAGCCTAGCGGGGGGGCGGGTTGAGTTCTTC. This codes for CASSQDSLAGGRVEFF.

The table lists this clonotype with many counts. The chain combines TRBV12-3 or TRBV12-4 with TRBJ2-1; 9 nucleotides line up with TRBD2. The CDR3 is made up of 15 amino acids. V dropped 2 bases and J dropped 5; count of bases not matched to a gene: 4. The CDR3 coding sequence is TGTGCCAGCAGTTTAACAGCGGGGGGTAACAATGAGCAGTTCTTC. Its protein product is CASSLTAGGNNEQFF.

This clonotype was counted many times. V usage is TRBV24-1 and J usage is TRBJ1-5, with a possible D match to TRBD1 (6 bases). Trimming removed 5 bases from V and 9 bases from J, with 16 bases in between. The CDR3 has 14 amino acids. Germline CDR1 reads KGHDR; CDR2 reads SFDVKD. CDR3 residues: CATSGQGSSRPQHF. The CDR3 coding sequence is TGTGCCACCAGTGGTCAGGGGAGTAGTAGGCCCCAGCATTTT.

This chain joins TRBV6-2 or TRBV6-3 and TRBJ1-1, with a weak D call TRBD1 (6 bases). The germline V and J ends were trimmed by 0 bases and 1 base, with 12 bases remaining between them. The CDR3 sequence is 16 residues long. The germline V gene has CDR1 MNHEY and CDR2 SVGEGT. CDR3 loop: CASSYSVRGRNTEAFF. The CDR3 nucleotides are TGTGCCAGCAGTTACTCAGTCAGGGGCCGGAACACTGAAGCTTTCTTT.

This clonotype has just a few counts. V is TRBV28 and J is TRBJ1-1, with TRBD1 identical over 8 bases. Germline V gene data show CDR1 as MDHEN and CDR2 as SYDVKM. Unmatched junction bases numbered 15, after V lost 5 bases and J lost 4 bases. This CDR3 has 17 residues. CDR3 sequence (DNA): TGTGCCAGCAGTCCACGGACAGGGCGTTCGATGGTCACTGAAGCTTTCTTT. Encoded protein: CASSPRTGRSMVTEAFF.

The chain has TRBV6-4 and TRBJ1-2; the D is unclear. The CDR3 sequence is 13 residues long. Trimming took 4 bases from V and 1 from J, leaving 7 bases between them. CDR1 is MRHNA and CDR2 is SNTAGT in the germline V gene. The CDR3 region is CASSVGDNYGYTF. The CDR3 DNA follows: TGTGCCAGCAGTGTTGGGGATAACTATGGCTACACCTTC.

This clonotype has a count of ten or more. The V gene is TRBV7-8, the J gene TRBJ2-2; tentative D call: TRBD1 (5 bases). Trimming took 6 bases from V and 3 from J, leaving 8 bases between them. The CDR3 consists of 13 residues. CDR1 and CDR2 from the germline V gene are SGHVS and FQNEAQ. CDR3 sequence: CASRGQDTGELFF. DNA for the CDR3: TGTGCCAGCAGGGGGCAAGACACCGGGGAGCTGTTTTTT.

This clonotype was detected only a few times. The chain joins TRBV5-6 to TRBJ2-5; 15 nucleotides align to TRBD2. V lost 0 bases, J lost 5 bases, and 2 bases stayed unmatched. Per the germline V gene, CDR1 is SGHDT and CDR2 is YYEEEE. The CDR3 has 16 residues. The CDR3, as DNA: TGTGCCAGCAGCTTGGAGGGACTAGCGGGAGGTGAGACCCAGTACTTC. Amino acids: CASSLEGLAGGETQYF.

In this sample, this clonotype turned up a few times. This sequence joins TRBV11-2 and TRBJ2-1; no clear D gene. CDR1 and CDR2 (germline): SGHAT, FQNNGV. V dropped 1 base and J dropped 9 bases, with 7 bases sitting between them. CDR3 length equals 12 residues. The CDR3 here is CASSLVGPEQFF. Written as DNA, the CDR3 is TGTGCCAGCAGCTTAGTCGGTCCTGAGCAGTTCTTC.

This clonotype was seen more than once but under ten times. The rearrangement links TRBV5-6 to TRBJ1-1; 9 bases are a match to TRBD1. Germline CDR1 is SGHDT and CDR2 is YYEEEE. The V segment lost 6 bases and the J segment 5 bases; nucleotides outside the gene matches: 8. The CDR3 totals 14 residues. The CDR3 reads CASTKDRGGTEAFF. Written as DNA, the CDR3 is TGTGCCAGCACGAAGGACAGGGGAGGGACTGAAGCTTTCTTT.

This clonotype has ten or more counts. The chain carries TRBV20-1 and TRBJ2-7, with 8 bases aligning to TRBD1. CDR3 length: 14 residues. Trimming cost V 2 bases and J 4 bases; bases outside gene matches: 7. Per the germline V gene, CDR1 is DFQATT and CDR2 is SNEGSKA (reference sequence). The CDR3 loop reads CSARKAGGRYEQYV. The CDR3 region has the DNA TGCAGTGCTAGAAAAGCAGGGGGCAGATACGAGCAGTACGTC.

This clonotype was seen more than once but under ten times. The rearrangement uses TRBV6-1 and TRBJ1-2; TRBD1 matches 9 bases. The V gene's germline CDR1 is MNHNS and CDR2 SASEGT. Germline trimming cut 2 bases from V and 6 bases from J; bases unmatched to any gene: 10. The CDR3 covers 16 residues. The CDR3 nucleotides read TGTGCCAGCAGTGAATGGGGGGACAGGGCTCGGCATGGCTACACCTTC. It yields the protein CASSEWGDRARHGYTF.

As to this clonotype: At one of its ends the junction is not consistent with the germline gene, which may arise from a read error. V is TRBV19 and J is TRBJ2-3; 10 bases are shared with TRBD2. The length of the CDR3 is 16 residues. From germline, CDR1 is LNHDA and CDR2 SQIVND (reference sequence). DNA of the CDR3: TGTACCAGTAGTACAGTAGCGGGAGGCCCCACAGATACGCAGTATTTT. Residues: CTSSTVAGGPTDTQYF.

The rearrangement joins TRBV2 to TRBJ2-1; a weak D match, TRBD1 (5 bases). The V gene lost 5 bases and the J gene lost 1 base, with 6 bases spanning the gap. Germline V CDR1 and CDR2: SNHLY, FYNNEI. The CDR3 extends over 13 amino acids. CDR3 coding DNA: TGTGCCAGCAGTCAGGGTTCCTACAATGAGCAGTTCTTC. Residues: CASSQGSYNEQFF.

This clonotype was observed a few times. The V call is TRBV29-1, the J call TRBJ1-1; no reliable D call. V shed 5 bases and J shed 2 bases, with 15 bases lying between them. Germline CDR1 is SQVTM and CDR2 is ANQGSEA. The CDR3 covers 14 residues. CDR3 amino acids: CSVSAPGPNTEAFF. As DNA, the CDR3 is TGCAGCGTTAGCGCTCCAGGACCTAACACTGAAGCTTTCTTT.

This clonotype was counted a few times. The V call is TRBV28, the J call TRBJ1-5, with D perhaps TRBD1 (5 bases). CDR3 length equals 14 residues. Trimming shortened V by 0 bases and J by 6 bases, and 9 bases separated the two germline ends. CDR1 is MDHEN, CDR2 SYDVKM, per germline. CDR3 nucleotide sequence: TGTGCCAGCAGTTTATGGGGGGGTAGTCAGCCCCAGCATTTT. Protein product: CASSLWGGSQPQHF.

This clonotype was seen only a few times. The chain links TRBV7-9 to TRBJ2-1; 9 bases map to TRBD2. Germline assignment: CDR1 SEHNR and CDR2 FQNEAQ (reference sequence). This CDR3 has 16 amino acids. The ends lost 3 bases at V and 5 bases at J; junction bases unmatched: 8. Here the CDR3 reads CASSLAGGRANNEQFF. The CDR3 region has the DNA TGTGCCAGCAGCTTGGCGGGCGGGAGGGCCAACAATGAGCAGTTCTTC.